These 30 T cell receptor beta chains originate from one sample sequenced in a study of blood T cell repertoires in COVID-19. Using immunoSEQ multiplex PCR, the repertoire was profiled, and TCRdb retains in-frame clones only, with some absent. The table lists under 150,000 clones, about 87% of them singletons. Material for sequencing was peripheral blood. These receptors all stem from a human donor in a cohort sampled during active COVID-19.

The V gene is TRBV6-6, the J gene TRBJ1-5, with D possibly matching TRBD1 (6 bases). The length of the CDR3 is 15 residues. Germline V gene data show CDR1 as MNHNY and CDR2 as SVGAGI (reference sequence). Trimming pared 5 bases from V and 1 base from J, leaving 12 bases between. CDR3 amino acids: CASSRGTTSNQPQHF. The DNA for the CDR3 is TGTGCCAGCAGTAGGGGGACCACCAGCAATCAGCCCCAGCATTTT.

CDR3 sequence (DNA): TGCAGCGTTGAGCAGAGGGGGACCCTCCACTTT. Its protein is CSVEQRGTLHF. J is TRBJ1-6 and V is TRBV29-1, with D possibly TRBD1 on 6 matching bases. Germline-derived CDR1 and CDR2 are SQVTM and ANQGSEA. The CDR3 extends over 11 amino acids. Trimming removed 3 bases at V and 14 bases at J, with 11 bases between.

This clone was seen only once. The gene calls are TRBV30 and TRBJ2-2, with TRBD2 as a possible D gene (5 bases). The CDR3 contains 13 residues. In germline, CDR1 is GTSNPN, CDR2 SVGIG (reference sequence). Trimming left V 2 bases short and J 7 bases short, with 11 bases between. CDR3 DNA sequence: TGTGCCTGGAGTTACTTTGCGGGCGGGGAGCTGTTTTTT. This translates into CAWSYFAGGELFF.

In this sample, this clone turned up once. The DNA of the CDR3 is TGTGCCTCAGCGGGGGGCCTCACAGATACGCAGTATTTT. Translated: CASAGGLTDTQYF. The gene calls are TRBV11-1 and TRBJ2-3; 9 bases are shared with TRBD2. J was trimmed by 2 bases and V by 11 bases; bases with no gene match: 5. In germline, CDR1 is SGHAT, CDR2 FQDESV (reference sequence). CDR3 length equals 13 residues.

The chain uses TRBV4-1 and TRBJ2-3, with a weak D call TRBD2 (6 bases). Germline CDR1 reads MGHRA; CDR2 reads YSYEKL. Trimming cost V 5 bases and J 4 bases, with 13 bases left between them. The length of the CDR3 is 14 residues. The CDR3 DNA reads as TGCGCCAGCAGCTTCCCGGGACTTGCAGATACGCAGTATTTT. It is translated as CASSFPGLADTQYF.

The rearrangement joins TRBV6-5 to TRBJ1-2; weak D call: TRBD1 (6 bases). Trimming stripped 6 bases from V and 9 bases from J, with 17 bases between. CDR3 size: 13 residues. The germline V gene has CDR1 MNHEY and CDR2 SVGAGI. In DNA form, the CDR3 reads TGTGCCAGCAGGGCACCGACAGGACCGCGCTACACCTTC. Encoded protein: CASRAPTGPRYTF.

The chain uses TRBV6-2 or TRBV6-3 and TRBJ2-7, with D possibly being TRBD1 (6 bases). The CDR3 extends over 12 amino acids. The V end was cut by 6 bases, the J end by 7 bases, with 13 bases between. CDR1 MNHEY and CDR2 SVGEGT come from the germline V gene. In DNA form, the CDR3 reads TGTGCCAGCAGCCGGACAGTTAGAGAGCAGTACTTC. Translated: CASSRTVREQYF.

CDR3 sequence (DNA): TGTGCATGGGGGGATGAGACCCAGTACTTC. Protein product: CAWGDETQYF. The chain recombines TRBV3-1 (or the pseudogene TRBV3-2) with TRBJ2-5; weak D call: TRBD2 (6 bases). This CDR3 is 10 amino acids long. Germline-derived CDR1 and CDR2 are LGHDT and YNNKEL (reference sequence).

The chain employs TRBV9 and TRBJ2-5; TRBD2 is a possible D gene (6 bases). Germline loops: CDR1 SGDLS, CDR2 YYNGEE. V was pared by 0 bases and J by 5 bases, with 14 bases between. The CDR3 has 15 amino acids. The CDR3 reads CASSVGDSSGETQYF. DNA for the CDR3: TGTGCCAGCAGCGTAGGCGATAGTAGCGGTGAGACCCAGTACTTC.

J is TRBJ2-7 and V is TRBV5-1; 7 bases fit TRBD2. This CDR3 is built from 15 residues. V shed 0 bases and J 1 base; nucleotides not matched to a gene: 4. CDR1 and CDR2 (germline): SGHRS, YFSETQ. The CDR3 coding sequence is TGCGCCAGCAGCTTGGCGGGGGGACTATCCTACGAGCAGTACTTC. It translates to CASSLAGGLSYEQYF.

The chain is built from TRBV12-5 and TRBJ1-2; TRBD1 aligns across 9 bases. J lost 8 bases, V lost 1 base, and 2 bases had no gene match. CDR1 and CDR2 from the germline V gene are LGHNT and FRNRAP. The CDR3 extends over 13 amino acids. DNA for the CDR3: TGTGCTAGTGGTTTGGAGGACAGGGGCGGCTACACCTTC. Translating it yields CASGLEDRGGYTF.

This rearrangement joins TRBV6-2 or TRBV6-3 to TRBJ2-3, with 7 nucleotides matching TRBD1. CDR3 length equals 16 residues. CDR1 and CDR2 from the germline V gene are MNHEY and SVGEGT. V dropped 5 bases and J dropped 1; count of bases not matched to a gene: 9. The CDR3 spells CASSAADRPGTDTQYF. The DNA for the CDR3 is TGTGCCAGCAGTGCCGCGGACAGGCCAGGCACAGATACGCAGTATTTT.

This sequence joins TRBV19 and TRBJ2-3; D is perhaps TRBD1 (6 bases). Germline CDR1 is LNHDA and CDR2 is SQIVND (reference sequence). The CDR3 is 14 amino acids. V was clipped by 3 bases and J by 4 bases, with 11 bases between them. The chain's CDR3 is CASSIRTEADTQYF. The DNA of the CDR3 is TGTGCCAGTAGTATCAGGACAGAGGCAGATACGCAGTATTTT.

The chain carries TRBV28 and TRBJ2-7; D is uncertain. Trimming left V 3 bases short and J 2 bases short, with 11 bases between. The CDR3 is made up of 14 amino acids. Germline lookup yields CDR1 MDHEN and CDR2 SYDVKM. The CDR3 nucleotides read TGTGCCAGCAGTTTTCTCAGGAAACCCTACGAGCAGTACTTC. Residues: CASSFLRKPYEQYF.

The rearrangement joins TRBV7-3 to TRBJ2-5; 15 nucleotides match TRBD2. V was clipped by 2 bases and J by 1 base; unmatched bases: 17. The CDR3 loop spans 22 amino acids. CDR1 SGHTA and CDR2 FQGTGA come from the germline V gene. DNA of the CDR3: TGTGCCAGCAGCTTACTCCCGCGAAGGACTAGCGGGGGGGAAGATGCCCAAGAGACCCAGTACTTC. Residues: CASSLLPRRTSGGEDAQETQYF.

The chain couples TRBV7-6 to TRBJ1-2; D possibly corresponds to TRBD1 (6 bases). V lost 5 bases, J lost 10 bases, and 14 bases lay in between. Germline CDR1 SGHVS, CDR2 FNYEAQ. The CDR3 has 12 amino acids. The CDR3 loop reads CASSQGTTDYTF. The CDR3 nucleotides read TGTGCCAGCAGCCAAGGGACAACCGACTACACCTTC.

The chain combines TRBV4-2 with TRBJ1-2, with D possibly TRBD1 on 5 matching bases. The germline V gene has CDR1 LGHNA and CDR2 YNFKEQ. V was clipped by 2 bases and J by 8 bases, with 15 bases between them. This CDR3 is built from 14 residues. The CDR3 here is CASSQLGQGDGYTF. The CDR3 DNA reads TGTGCCAGCAGCCAACTAGGGCAGGGCGACGGCTACACCTTC.

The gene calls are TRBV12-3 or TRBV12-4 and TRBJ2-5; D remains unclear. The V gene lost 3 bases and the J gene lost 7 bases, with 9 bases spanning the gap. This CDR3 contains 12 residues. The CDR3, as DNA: TGTGCCAGCAGTTTCCGGGTCGGGACCCAGTACTTC. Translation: CASSFRVGTQYF.

The CDR3 DNA is TGTGCCAGCAGGACCGACAGCAATAGCAATCAGCCCCAGCATTTT. Translation: CASRTDSNSNQPQHF. The rearrangement joins TRBV6-5 to TRBJ1-5; the D gene is possibly TRBD1 (5 bases). The CDR3 is 15 amino acids. Per germline, CDR1 MNHEY and CDR2 SVGAGI. Trimming shortened V by 6 bases and J by 0 bases, and 12 bases separated the two germline ends.

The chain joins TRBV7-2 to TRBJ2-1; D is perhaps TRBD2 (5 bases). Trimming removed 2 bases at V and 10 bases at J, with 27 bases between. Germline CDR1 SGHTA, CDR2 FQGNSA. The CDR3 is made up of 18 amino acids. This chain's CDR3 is CASSLRVSIRVRRGEQFF. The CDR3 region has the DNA TGTGCCAGCAGCTTAAGGGTCTCCATACGGGTCCGCCGGGGAGAGCAGTTCTTC.

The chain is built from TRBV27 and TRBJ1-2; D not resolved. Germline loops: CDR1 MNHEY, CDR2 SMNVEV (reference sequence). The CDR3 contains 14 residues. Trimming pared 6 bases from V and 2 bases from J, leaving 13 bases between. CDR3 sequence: CASRTLAGNYGYTF. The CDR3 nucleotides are TGTGCCAGCAGGACTCTGGCCGGGAACTATGGCTACACCTTC.

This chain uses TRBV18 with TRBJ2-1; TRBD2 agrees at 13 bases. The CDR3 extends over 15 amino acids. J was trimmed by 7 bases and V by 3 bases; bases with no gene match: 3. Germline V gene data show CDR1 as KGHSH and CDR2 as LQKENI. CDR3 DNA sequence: TGTGCCAGCTCACCCTGGACTAGCGGGGGTAATGAGCAGTTCTTC. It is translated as CASSPWTSGGNEQFF.

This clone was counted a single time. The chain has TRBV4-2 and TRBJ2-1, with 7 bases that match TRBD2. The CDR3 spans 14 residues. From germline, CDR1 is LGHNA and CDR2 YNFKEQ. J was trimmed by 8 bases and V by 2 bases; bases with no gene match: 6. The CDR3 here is CASSQFLAAHEQFF. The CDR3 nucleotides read TGTGCCAGCAGCCAATTTCTAGCGGCACATGAGCAGTTCTTC.

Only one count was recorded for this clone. The DNA of the CDR3 is TGTGCCAGCAGTTACGCGCGGGCGGACACTGAAGCTTTCTTT. Amino acid sequence: CASSYARADTEAFF. The V and J genes are TRBV6-5 and TRBJ1-1; D is uncertain. This CDR3 has 14 residues. CDR1 is MNHEY, CDR2 SVGAGI, per germline. V gave up 2 bases and J gave up 3 bases, with 10 bases separating them.

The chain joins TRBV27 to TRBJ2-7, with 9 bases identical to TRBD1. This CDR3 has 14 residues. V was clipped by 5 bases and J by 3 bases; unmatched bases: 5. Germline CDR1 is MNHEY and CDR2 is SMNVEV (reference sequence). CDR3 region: CASSPGQGGYEQYF. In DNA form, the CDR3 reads TGTGCCAGCAGTCCGGGACAGGGAGGCTACGAGCAGTACTTC.

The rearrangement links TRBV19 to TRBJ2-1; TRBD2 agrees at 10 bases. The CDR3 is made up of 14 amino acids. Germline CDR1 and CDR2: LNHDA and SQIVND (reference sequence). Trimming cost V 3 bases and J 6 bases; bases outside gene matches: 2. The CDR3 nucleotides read TGTGCCAGTAGTATCATAGCGGGGGGCAATGAGCAGTTCTTC. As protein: CASSIIAGGNEQFF.

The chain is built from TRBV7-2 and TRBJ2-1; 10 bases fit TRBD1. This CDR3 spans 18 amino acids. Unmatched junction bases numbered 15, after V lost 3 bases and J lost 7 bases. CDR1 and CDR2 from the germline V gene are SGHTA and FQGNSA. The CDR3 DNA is TGTGCCAGCAGCTTTCCTATCTCCGGGACAGGGGTGGGAAATGAGCAGTTCTTC. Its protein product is CASSFPISGTGVGNEQFF.

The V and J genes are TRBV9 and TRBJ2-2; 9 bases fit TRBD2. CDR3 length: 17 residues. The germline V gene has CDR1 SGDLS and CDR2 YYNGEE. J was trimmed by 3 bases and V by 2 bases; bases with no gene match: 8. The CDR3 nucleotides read TGTGCCAGCAGCGTTTGGGGAGCGGGGGGAGACACCGGGGAGCTGTTTTTT. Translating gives CASSVWGAGGDTGELFF.

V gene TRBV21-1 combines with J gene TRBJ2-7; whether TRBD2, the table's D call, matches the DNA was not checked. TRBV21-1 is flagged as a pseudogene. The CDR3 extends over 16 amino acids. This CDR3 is CASSSLSGARSYEQYF. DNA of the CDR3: TGTGCCAGCAGCTCCTTAAGCGGGGCCCGCTCCTACGAGCAGTACTTC.

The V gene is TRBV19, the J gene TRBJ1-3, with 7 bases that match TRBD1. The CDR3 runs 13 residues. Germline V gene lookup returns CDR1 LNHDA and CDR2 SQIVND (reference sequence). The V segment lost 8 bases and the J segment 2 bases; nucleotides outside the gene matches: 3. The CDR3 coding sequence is TGTGCCAGTGGCACAGGGGCTGGAAACACCATATATTTT. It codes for CASGTGAGNTIYF.